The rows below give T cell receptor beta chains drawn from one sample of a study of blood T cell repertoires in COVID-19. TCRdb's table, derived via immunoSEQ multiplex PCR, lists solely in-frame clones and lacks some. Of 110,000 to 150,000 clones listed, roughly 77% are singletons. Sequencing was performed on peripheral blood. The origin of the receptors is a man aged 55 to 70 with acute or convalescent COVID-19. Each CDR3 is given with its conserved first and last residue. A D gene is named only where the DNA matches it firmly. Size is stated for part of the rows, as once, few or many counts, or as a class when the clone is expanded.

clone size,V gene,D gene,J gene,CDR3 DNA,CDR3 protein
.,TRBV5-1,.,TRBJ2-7,TGCGCCAGCAGCTTGGGAGCCCCCACGGGCGAGCAGTACTTC,CASSLGAPTGEQYF
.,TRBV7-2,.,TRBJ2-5,TGTGCCAGCAGCTTATTAGACTGGAAGTACCAAGAGACCCAGTACTTC,CASSLLDWKYQETQYF
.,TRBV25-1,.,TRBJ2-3,TGTGCCAGCATGAGAGGGGGGGCAGATACGCAGTATTTT,CASMRGGADTQYF
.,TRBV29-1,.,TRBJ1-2,TGCAGCGTTGCAGATACTAACTATGGCTACACCTTC,CSVADTNYGYTF
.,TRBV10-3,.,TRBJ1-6,TGTGCCATCAGTGTGGAGGGGTATTCACCCCTCCACTTT,CAISVEGYSPLHF
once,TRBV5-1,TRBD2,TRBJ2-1,TGCGCCAGCAGCCCCACCGGGACTAGCGGGAGAGTCCGGCTCAGTGAGCAGTTCTTC,CASSPTGTSGRVRLSEQFF
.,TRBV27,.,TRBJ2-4,TGTGCCAGTAGCGACGGTCGAGCCAAAAACATTCAGTACTTC,CASSDGRAKNIQYF
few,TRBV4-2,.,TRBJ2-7,TGTGCCAGCAGCCAAGAGACAGAGTCTTCCTACGAGCAGTACTTC,CASSQETESSYEQYF
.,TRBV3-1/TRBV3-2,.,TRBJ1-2,TGTGCCAGCAGCCCTTACCCAGGGAAAGGCTATGGCTACACCTTC,CASSPYPGKGYGYTF
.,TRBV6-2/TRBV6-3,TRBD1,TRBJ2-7,TGTGCCAGCAGTGAGTCGGACAGGGAACGGGAGCAGTACTTC,CASSESDREREQYF
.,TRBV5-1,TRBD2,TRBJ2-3,TGCGCCAGCAGCCTCCTATCCCAACTAGCGGGAGCAGATACGCAGTATTTT,CASSLLSQLAGADTQYF
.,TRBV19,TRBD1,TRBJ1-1,TGTGCCAGTAGGCCGACAGGGATGGAGAACACTGAAGCTTTCTTT,CASRPTGMENTEAFF
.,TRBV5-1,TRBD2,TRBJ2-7,TGCGCCAGCAGCTGGGGGACTAGCGGTTACGAGCAGTACTTC,CASSWGTSGYEQYF
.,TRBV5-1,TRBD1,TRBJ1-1,TGCGCCAGCAGCACCGACAGGGGTCGGACTGAAGCTTTCTTT,CASSTDRGRTEAFF
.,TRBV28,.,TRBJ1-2,TGTGCCAGCAGTTCAGGGGATCTTCCCTATGGCTACACCTTC,CASSSGDLPYGYTF
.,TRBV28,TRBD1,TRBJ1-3,TGTGCCAGCAGTTTAGGGACAGGGATCGCAAACACCATATATTTT,CASSLGTGIANTIYF
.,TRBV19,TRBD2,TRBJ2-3,TGTGCCAGTAGTGTTGGACTAGCGGAGAGCACAGATACGCAGTATTTT,CASSVGLAESTDTQYF
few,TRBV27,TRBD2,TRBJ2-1,TGTGCCAGCAGTACCACGGTGGGGACTAGTTTTGGGACTGAGCAGTTCTTC,CASSTTVGTSFGTEQFF
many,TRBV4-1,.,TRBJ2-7,TGCGCCAGCAGCCAAGACTACCCAGGACTCGAGCAGTACTTC,CASSQDYPGLEQYF
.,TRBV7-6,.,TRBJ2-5,TGTGCCAGCAGCTTAGGGGGCCTCGTTAGCACCCAGTACTTC,CASSLGGLVSTQYF
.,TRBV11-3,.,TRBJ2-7,TGTGCCAGCAGCTTAGATACAGGGTCCTACGAGCAGTACTTC,CASSLDTGSYEQYF
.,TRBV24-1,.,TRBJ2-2,TGTGCCACCAGTGATTTAGAACACCCCGGGGAGCTGTTTTTT,CATSDLEHPGELFF
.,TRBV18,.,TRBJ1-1,TGTGCCAGCTCACCAGTCACAGGGAGGGAGATAGCTTTCTTT,CASSPVTGREIAFF
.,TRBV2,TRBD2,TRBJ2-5,TGTGCCAGCAGGAGGACAACTAGCGGGAGGGAGGAGACCCAGTACTTC,CASRRTTSGREETQYF
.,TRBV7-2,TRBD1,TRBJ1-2,TGTGCCAGCAGCTTGGTGATCGAGGGGGCAACCTATGGCTACACCTTC,CASSLVIEGATYGYTF
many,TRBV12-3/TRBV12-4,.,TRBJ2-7,TGTGCCAGCAGTCCGGGACAAGACGAGCAGTACTTC,CASSPGQDEQYF
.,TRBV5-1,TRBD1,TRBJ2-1,TGCGCCAGCAGCCCGGGACAGGGTCTCCATGAGCAGTTCTTC,CASSPGQGLHEQFF
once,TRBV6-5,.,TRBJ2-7,TGTGCCAGCCGTTTTTCAGCCTACGAGCAGTACTTC,CASRFSAYEQYF
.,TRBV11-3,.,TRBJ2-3,TGTGCCAGCAGTACGGGTTACATCACAGATACGCAGTATTTT,CASSTGYITDTQYF
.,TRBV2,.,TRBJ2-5,TGTGCCAGCAGGGAGGGTCTAGTCGAGACCCAGTACTTC,CASREGLVETQYF
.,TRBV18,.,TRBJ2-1,TGTGCCAGCTCATCGGGACAAGACAATGAGCAGTTCTTC,CASSSGQDNEQFF
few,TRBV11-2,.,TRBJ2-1,TGTGCCAGCAGCTTAGATCTGTCTAGATCCTACAATGAGCAGTTCTTC,CASSLDLSRSYNEQFF